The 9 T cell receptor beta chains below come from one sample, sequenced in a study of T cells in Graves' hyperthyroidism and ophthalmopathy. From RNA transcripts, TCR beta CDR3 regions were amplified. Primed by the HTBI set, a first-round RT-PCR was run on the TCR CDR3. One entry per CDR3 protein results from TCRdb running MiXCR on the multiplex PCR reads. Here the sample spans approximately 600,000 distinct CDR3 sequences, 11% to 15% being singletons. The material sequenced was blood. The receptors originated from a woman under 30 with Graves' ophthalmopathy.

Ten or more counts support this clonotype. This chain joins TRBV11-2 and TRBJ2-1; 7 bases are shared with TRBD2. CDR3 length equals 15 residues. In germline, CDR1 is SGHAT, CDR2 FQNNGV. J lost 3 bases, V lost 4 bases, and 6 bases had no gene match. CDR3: CASSSGGGVYNEQFF. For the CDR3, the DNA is TGTGCCAGCAGCTCTGGCGGGGGAGTCTACAATGAGCAGTTCTTC.

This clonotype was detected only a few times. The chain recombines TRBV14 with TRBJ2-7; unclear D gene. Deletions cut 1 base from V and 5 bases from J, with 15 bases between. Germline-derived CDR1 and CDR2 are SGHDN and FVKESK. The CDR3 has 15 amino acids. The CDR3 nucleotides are TGTGCCAGCAGCCAAGTGGCCGCTCCCGAGGACGAGCAGTACTTC. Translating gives CASSQVAAPEDEQYF.

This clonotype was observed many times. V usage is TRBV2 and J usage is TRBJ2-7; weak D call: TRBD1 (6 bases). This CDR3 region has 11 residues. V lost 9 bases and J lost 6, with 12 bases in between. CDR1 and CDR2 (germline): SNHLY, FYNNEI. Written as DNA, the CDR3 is TGTGCCAGTGCGACAGGTCTCGAGCAGTACTTC. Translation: CASATGLEQYF.

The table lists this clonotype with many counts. This chain's CDR3 is CASSGSGGPGWAPDTQYF. In DNA form, the CDR3 reads TGTGCCAGCAGCGGAAGCGGGGGACCAGGTTGGGCACCAGATACGCAGTATTTT. The chain couples TRBV9 to TRBJ2-3; 8 bases line up with TRBD2. This CDR3 spans 18 amino acids. V dropped 3 bases and J dropped 4; count of bases not matched to a gene: 16. CDR1 and CDR2 from the germline V gene are SGDLS and YYNGEE.

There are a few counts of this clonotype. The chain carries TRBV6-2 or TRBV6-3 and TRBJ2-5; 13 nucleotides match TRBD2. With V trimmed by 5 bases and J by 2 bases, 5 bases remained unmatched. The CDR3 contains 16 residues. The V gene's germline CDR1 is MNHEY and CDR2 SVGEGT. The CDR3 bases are TGTGCCAGCAGTCGCTGGACTAGCGGGAGACAAGAGACCCAGTACTTC. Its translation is CASSRWTSGRQETQYF.

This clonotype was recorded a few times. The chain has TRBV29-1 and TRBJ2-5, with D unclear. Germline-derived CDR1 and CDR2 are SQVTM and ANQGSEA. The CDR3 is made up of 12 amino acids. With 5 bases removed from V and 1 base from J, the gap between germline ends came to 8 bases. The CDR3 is CSVMRRQETQYF. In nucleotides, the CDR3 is TGCAGCGTTATGCGGCGCCAAGAGACCCAGTACTTC.

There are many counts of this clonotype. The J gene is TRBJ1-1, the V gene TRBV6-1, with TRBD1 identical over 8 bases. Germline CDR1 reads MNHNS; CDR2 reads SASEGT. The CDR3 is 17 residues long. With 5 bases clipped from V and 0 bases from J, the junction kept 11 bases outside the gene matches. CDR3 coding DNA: TGTGCCAGCAGTCAGCTAATAAACAGGGGGATGAACACTGAAGCTTTCTTT. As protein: CASSQLINRGMNTEAFF.

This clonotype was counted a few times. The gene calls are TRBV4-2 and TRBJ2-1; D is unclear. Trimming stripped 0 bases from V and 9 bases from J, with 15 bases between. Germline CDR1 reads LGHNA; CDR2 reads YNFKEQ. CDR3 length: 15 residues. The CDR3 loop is CASSQDADVFSEQFF. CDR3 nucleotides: TGTGCCAGCAGCCAAGACGCAGATGTATTCAGTGAGCAGTTCTTC.

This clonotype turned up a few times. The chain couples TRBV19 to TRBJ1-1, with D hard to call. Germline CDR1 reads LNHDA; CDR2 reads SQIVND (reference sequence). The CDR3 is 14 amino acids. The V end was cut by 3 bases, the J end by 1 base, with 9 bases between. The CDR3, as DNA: TGTGCCAGTAGTATCGGTTCATGGAACACTGAAGCTTTCTTT. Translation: CASSIGSWNTEAFF.